The present entry profiles one T cell receptor beta chain with its context. This specimen comes from a study of shared clonotypes between healthy human individuals. The method was immunoSEQ multiplex PCR; TCRdb's version includes in-frame clones alone and lacks a portion of them. This sample has nearly 2 million clones, with roughly 95% found just once. The CDR3 sequence is 16 residues long. Germline V gene sequence: CDR1 SEHNR, CDR2 FQNEAQ (reference sequence). V lost 5 bases and J lost 5, with 18 bases in between. CD8 cells regarded as naive lacked CD45RO, were positively chosen for CCR7, and omitted terminally differentiated effector memory CD45RA+ cells.

The TCR comes from a man between 18 and 29 years old in good health. Sequenced material: naive CD8+ T cells sorted from blood. The chain employs TRBV7-9 and TRBJ1-4, with D perhaps matching TRBD1 (5 bases). CDR3 coding DNA: TGTGCCAGCAGCCCTCCCCTGGGGGGGTTAAATGAAAAACTGTTTTTT. Its translation is CASSPPLGGLNEKLFF.